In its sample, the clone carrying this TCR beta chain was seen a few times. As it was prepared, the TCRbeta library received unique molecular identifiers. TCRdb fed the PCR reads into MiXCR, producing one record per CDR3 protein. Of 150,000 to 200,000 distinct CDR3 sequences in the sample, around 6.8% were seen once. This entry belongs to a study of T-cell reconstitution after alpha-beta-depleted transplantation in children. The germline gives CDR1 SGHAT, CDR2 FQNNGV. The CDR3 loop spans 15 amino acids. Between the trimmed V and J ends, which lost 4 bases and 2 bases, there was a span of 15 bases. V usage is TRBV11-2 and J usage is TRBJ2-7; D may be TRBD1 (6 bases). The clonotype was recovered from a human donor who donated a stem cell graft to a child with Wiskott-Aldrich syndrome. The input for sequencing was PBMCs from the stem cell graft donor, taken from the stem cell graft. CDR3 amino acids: CASSSRPGQPYEQYF. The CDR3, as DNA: TGTGCCAGCAGCTCTAGACCCGGACAGCCCTACGAGCAGTACTTC.